This TCR beta chain was recovered during a study of CXCR3-negative and CXCR3-positive naive CD8 T cells. The CDR3 contains 12 residues. Looked up from germline, CDR1 is SQVTM and CDR2 is ANQGSEA. All TRB cDNA libraries came from 5' RACE performed with UMI labels. TCRdb reprocessed the 5' RACE reads, keeping one entry per CDR3 protein, no DNA. With some 120,000 distinct CDR3 sequences in the sample, the ten largest clones hold 0.59%. Study-wide findings and caveats: Naive cells with CXCR3 showed TRB CDR3s that were more hydrophobic than those in CXCR3-negative naive cells.

About this clonotype itself: Its target is unknown.

The V gene is TRBV29-1, the J gene TRBJ1-1. The receptor's source is a human donor in good health. Some clones in this sample may be carry-over from other donors' samples. The sample taken for sequencing was naive CXCR3+ CD8+ T cells from blood. The subset here: CD45RO-CCR7+CD27+CD95- naive CD8+ T cells expressing CXCR3 (TNR3+). CDR3 amino acids: CSVGADRTEAFF.